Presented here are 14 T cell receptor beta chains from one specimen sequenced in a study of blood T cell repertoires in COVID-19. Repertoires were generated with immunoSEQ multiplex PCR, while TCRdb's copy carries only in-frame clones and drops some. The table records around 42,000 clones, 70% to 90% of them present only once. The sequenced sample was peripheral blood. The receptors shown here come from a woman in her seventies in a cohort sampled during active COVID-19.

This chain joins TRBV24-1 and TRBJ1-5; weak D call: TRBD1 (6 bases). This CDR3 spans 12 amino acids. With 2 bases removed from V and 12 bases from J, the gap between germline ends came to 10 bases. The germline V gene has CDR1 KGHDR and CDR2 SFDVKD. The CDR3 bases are TGTGCCACCAGTGATTCGGACAGCGTCCAGCATTTT. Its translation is CATSDSDSVQHF.

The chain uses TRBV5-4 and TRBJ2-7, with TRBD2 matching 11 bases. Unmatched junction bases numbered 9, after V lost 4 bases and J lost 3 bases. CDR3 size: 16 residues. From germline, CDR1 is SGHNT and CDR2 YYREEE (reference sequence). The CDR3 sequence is CASSHYGLAGRYEQYF. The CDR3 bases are TGTGCCAGCAGCCACTACGGACTAGCGGGCCGCTACGAGCAGTACTTC. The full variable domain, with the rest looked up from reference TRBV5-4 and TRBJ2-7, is ETGVTQSPTHLIKTRGQQVTLRCSSQSGHNTVSWYQQALGQGPQFIFQYYREEENGRGNFPPRFSGLQFPNYSSELNVNALELDDSALYLCASSHYGLAGRYEQYFGPGTRLTVT.

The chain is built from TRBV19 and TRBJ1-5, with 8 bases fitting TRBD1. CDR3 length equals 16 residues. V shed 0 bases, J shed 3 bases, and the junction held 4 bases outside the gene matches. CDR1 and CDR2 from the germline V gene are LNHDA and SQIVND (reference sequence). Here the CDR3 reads CASSIDGQGFNQPQHF. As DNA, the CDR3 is TGTGCCAGTAGTATAGACGGACAGGGCTTCAATCAGCCCCAGCATTTT.

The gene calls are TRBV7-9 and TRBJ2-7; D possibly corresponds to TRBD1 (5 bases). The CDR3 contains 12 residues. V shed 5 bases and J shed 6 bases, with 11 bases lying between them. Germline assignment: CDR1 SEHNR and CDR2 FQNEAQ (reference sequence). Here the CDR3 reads CASSLTGSEQYF. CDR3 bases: TGTGCCAGCAGCCTAACAGGCTCCGAGCAGTACTTC.

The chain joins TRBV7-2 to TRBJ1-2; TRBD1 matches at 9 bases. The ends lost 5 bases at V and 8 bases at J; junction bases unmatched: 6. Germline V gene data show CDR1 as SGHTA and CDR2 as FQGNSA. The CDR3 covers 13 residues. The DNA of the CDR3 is TGTGCCAGCAGCCCCGGACAGGGGAGCGGCTACACCTTC. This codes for CASSPGQGSGYTF.

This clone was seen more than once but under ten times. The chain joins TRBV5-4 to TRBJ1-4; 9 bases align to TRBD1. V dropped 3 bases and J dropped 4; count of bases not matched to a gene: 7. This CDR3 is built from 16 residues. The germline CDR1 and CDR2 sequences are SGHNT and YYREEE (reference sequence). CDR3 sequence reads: CASSSNRGQVNEKLFF. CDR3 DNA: TGTGCCAGCAGCTCAAACAGGGGGCAGGTTAATGAAAAACTGTTTTTT.

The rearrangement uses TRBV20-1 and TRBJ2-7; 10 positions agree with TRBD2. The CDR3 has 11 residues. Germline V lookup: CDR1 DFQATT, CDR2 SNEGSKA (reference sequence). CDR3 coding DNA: TGCAGGGTGACTAGCGGGCACGAGCAGTACTTC. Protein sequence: CRVTSGHEQYF.

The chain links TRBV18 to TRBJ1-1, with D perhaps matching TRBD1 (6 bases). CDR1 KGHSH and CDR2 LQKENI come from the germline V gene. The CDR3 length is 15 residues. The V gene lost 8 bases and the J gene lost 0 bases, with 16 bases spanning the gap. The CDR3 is CASHGQSNMNTEAFF. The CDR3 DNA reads TGTGCCAGCCACGGACAGAGCAATATGAACACTGAAGCTTTCTTT.

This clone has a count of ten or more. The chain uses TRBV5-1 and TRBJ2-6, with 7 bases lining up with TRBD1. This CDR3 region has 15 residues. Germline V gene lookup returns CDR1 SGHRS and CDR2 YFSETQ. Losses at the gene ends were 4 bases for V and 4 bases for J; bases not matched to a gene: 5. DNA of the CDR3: TGCGCCAGCAGCCGACAGGGTACCGGGGCCAACGTCCTGACTTTC. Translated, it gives CASSRQGTGANVLTF.

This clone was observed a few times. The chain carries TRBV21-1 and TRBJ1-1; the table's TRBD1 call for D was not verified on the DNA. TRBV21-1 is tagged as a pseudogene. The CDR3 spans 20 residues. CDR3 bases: TGTGCCAGCAGCAAAGCTCATCCGGGACAGGGTGGTCCCCCGAACACTGAAGCTTTCTTT. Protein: CASSKAHPGQGGPPNTEAFF.

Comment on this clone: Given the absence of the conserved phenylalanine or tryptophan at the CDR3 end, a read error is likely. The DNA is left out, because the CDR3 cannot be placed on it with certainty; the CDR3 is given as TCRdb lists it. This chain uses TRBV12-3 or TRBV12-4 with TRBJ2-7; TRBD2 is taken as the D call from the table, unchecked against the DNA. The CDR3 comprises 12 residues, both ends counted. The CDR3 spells CASSFSNGRPFL.

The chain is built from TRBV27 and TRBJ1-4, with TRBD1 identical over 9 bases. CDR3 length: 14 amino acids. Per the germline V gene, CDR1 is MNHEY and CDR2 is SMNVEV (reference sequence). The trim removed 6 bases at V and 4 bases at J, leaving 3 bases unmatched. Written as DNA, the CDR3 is TGTGCCAGCAGGGGGACAGGGTTTAATGAAAAACTGTTTTTT. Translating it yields CASRGTGFNEKLFF.

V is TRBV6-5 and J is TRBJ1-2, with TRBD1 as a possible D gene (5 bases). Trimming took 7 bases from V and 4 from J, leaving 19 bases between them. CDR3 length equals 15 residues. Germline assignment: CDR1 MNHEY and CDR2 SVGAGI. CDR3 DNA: TGTGCCAGCACCGGGGGACCCCTCCGGGGCTATGGCTACACCTTC. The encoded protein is CASTGGPLRGYGYTF.

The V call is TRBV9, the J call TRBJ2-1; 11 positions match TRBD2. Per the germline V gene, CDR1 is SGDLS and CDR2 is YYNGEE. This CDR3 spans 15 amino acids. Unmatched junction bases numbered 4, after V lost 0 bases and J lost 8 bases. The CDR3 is CASSVVAGGSDEQFF. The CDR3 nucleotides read TGTGCCAGCAGCGTAGTAGCGGGAGGGTCGGATGAGCAGTTCTTC.